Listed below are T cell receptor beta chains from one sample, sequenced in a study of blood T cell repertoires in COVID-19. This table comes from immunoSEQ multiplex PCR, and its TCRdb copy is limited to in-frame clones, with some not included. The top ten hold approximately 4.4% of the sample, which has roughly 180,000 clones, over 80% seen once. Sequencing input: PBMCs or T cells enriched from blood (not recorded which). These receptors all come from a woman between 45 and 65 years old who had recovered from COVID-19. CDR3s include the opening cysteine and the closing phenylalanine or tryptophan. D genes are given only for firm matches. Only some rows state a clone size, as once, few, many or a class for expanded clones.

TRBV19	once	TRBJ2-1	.	CASTPAEGPNEQFF	TGTGCCAGTACCCCGGCGGAGGGACCCAATGAGCAGTTCTTC
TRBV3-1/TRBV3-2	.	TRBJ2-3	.	CASSQTISTDTQYF	TGTGCCAGCAGCCAGACTATAAGCACAGATACGCAGTATTTT
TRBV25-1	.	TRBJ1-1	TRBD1	CASSEQGVWTEAFF	TGTGCCAGCAGTGAACAGGGGGTATGGACTGAAGCTTTCTTT
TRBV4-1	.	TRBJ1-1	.	CASSQSLNTEAFF	TGCGCCAGCAGCCAATCCCTAAACACTGAAGCTTTCTTT
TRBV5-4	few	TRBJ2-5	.	CASSPRPGGDRAQYF	TGTGCCAGCAGCCCTCGACCGGGAGGGGACAGGGCCCAGTACTTC
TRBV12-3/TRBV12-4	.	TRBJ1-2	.	CASSLGQGYTF	TGTGCCAGCAGTTTAGGCCAGGGCTACACCTTC
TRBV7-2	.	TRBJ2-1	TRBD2	CASSFRAGGRYEQFF	TGTGCCAGCAGCTTCAGGGCGGGGGGGAGGTATGAGCAGTTCTTC
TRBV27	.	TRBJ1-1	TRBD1	CASSSTTGTGAFF	TGTGCCAGCAGTTCCACGACAGGGACGGGAGCTTTCTTT
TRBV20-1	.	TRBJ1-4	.	CSAPLNEKLFF	TGCAGTGCTCCTCTTAATGAAAAACTGTTTTTT
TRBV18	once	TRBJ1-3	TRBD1	CASSPGTASGNTIYF	TGTGCCAGCTCACCGGGGACAGCATCTGGTAACACCATATATTTT
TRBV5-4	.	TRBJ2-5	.	CASRTRDQETQYF	TGTGCCAGTCGTACTAGGGACCAAGAGACCCAGTACTTC
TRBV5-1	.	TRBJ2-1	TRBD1	CASSGTGILSEQFF	TGCGCCAGCAGCGGGACAGGCATCCTGAGCGAGCAGTTCTTC
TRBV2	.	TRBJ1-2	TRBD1	CADRQGGFLNGYTF	TGTGCCGACCGACAGGGTGGTTTTTTAAATGGCTACACCTTC
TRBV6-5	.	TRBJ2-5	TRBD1	CASSPDRDREETQYF	TGTGCCAGCAGCCCGGACCGGGACAGGGAAGAGACCCAGTACTTC
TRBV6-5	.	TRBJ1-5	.	CASLAGGNQPQHF	TGTGCCAGCTTGGCAGGGGGCAATCAGCCCCAGCATTTT
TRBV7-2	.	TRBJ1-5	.	CASSLAGTTGNQPQHF	TGTGCCAGCAGCTTAGCTGGGACAACAGGCAATCAGCCCCAGCATTTT
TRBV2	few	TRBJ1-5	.	CASSDFRAGSNQPQHF	TGTGCCAGCAGTGATTTCAGGGCGGGGAGCAATCAGCCCCAGCATTTT
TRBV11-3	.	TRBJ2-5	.	CASSPGRVVEETQYF	TGTGCCAGCAGCCCCGGGAGAGTAGTGGAAGAGACCCAGTACTTC
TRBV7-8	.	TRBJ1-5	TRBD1	CASSPAGQGEPQHF	TGTGCCAGCAGCCCCGCCGGACAGGGAGAACCCCAGCATTTT
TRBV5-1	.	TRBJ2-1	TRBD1	CASSTTGHNEQFF	TGCGCCAGCAGCACGACAGGGCACAATGAGCAGTTCTTC
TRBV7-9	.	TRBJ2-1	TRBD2	CASSFGGGRMVEQFF	TGTGCCAGCAGCTTCGGCGGGGGGCGTATGGTTGAGCAGTTCTTC
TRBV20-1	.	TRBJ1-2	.	CSARDEGGYTF	TGCAGTGCTAGAGACGAGGGTGGCTACACCTTC
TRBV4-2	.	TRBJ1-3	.	CASSSPGQLSGNTIYF	TGTGCCAGCAGCTCCCCGGGACAACTTTCTGGAAACACCATATATTTT
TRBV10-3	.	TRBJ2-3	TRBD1	CAISESTGWADTQYF	TGTGCCATCAGTGAGTCGACAGGGTGGGCAGATACGCAGTATTTT
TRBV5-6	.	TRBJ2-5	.	CASSLYSLPQETQYF	TGTGCCAGCAGCTTGTACAGCCTGCCCCAAGAGACCCAGTACTTC
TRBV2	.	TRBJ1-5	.	CASSEGHTNQPQHF	TGTGCCAGCAGTGAAGGACACACCAATCAGCCCCAGCATTTT